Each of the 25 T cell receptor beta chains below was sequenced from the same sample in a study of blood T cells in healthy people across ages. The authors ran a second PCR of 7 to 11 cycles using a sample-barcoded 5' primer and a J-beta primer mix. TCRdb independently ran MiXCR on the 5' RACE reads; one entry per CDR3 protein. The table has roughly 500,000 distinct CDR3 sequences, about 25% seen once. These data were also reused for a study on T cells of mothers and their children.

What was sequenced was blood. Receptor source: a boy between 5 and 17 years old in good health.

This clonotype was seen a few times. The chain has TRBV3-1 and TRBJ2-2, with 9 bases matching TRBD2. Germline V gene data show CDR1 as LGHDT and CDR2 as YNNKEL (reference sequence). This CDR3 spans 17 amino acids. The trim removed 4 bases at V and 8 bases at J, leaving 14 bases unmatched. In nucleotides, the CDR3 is TGTGCCAGCAGCCTGAATAGCCTAGCGGGGAGGAGAGGGGAGCTGTTTTTT. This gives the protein CASSLNSLAGRRGELFF.

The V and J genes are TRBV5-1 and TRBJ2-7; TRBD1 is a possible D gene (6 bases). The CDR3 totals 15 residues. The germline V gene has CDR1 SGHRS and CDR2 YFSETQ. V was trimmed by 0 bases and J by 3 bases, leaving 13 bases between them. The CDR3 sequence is CASSLVAGVVYEQYF. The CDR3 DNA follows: TGCGCCAGCAGCTTGGTAGCAGGGGTTGTCTACGAGCAGTACTTC.

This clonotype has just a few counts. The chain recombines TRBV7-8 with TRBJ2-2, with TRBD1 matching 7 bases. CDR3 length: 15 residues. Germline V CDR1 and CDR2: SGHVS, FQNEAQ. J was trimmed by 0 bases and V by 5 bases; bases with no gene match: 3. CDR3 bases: TGTGCCAGCAGCCCGCAGGGGGCGAACACCGGGGAGCTGTTTTTT. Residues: CASSPQGANTGELFF.

The CDR3 coding sequence is TGCGCCAGCAGGGACAGGGAGGATTCACCCCTCCACTTT. Encoded protein: CASRDREDSPLHF. The chain is built from TRBV5-1 and TRBJ1-6; 8 bases map to TRBD1. In germline, CDR1 is SGHRS, CDR2 YFSETQ. V was clipped by 5 bases and J by 8 bases; unmatched bases: 3. The CDR3 is 13 amino acids.

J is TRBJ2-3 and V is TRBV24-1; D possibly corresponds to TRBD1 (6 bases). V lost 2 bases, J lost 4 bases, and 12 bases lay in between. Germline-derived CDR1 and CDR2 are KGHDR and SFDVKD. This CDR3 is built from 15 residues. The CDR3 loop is CATSDYQGRADTQYF. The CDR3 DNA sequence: TGTGCCACCAGTGATTACCAGGGGAGAGCAGATACGCAGTATTTT.

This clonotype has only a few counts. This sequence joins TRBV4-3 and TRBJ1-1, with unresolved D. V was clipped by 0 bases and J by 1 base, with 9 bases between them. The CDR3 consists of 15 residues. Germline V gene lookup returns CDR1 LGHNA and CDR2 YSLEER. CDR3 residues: CASSQDRDPNTEAFF. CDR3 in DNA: TGCGCCAGCAGCCAAGATAGGGATCCGAACACTGAAGCTTTCTTT.

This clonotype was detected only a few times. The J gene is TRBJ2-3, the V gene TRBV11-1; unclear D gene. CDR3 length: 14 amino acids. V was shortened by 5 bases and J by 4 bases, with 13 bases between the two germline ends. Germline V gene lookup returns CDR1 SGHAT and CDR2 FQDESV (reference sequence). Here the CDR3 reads CASSPDAVPDTQYF. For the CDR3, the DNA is TGTGCCAGCAGCCCCGATGCAGTTCCAGATACGCAGTATTTT.

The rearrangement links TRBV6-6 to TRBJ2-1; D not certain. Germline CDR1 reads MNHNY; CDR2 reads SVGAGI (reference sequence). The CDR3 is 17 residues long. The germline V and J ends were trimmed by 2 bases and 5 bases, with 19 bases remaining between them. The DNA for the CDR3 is TGTGCCAGCAGTTACCCGATCTGGGCAGTTGGCAACAATGAGCAGTTCTTC. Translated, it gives CASSYPIWAVGNNEQFF.

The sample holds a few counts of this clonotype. CDR3 nucleotide sequence: TGCGCCAGCAGCTTACCGACAGCCTACAATGAGCAGTTCTTC. This translates into CASSLPTAYNEQFF. The rearrangement joins TRBV5-1 to TRBJ2-1; possible D gene TRBD1, 5 bases. CDR3 length: 14 amino acids. Trimming removed 2 bases at V and 2 bases at J, with 8 bases between. Germline V CDR1 and CDR2: SGHRS, YFSETQ.

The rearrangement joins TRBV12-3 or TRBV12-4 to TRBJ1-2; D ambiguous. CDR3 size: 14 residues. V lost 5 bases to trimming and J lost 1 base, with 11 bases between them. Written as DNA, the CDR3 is TGTGCCAGCAGTCCCAGCGGTCTTAACTATGGCTACACCTTC. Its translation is CASSPSGLNYGYTF.

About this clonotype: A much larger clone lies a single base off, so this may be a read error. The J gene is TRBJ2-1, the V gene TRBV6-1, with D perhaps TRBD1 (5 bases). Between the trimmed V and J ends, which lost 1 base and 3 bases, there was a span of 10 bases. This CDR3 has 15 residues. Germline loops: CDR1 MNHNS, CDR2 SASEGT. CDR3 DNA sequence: TGTGCCAGCAGTGAAGTGGCAGGGAACTACAATGAGCAGTTCTTC. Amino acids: CASSEVAGNYNEQFF.

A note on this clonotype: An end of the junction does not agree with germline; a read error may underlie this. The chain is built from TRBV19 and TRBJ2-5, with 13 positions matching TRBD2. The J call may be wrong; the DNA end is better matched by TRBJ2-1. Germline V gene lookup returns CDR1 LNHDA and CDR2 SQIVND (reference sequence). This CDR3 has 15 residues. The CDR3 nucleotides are TGTGCGAGTAGTATACTAGCGGGAGGGTGCAATGAGCAGTTCTTC. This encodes CASSILAGGCNEQFF.

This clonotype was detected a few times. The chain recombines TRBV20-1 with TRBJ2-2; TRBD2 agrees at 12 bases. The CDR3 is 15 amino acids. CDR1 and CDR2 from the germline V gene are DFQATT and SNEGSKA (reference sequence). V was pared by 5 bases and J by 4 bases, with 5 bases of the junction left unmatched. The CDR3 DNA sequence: TGCAGTGCTCCTTCTAGCGGGAGGGTCACCGGGGAGCTGTTTTTT. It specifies CSAPSSGRVTGELFF.

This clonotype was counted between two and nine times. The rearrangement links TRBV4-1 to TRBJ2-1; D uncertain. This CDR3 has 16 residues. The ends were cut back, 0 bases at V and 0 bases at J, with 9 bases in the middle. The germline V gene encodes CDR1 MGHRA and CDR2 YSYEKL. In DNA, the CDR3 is TGCGCCAGCAGCCAAGAGTCCCTATACTCCTACAATGAGCAGTTCTTC. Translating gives CASSQESLYSYNEQFF.

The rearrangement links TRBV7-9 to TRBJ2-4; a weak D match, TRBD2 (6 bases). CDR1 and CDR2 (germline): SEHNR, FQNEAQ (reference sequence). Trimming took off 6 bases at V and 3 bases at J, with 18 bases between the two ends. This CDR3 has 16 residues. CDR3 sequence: CASSSGGAMDKNIQYF. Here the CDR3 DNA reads TGTGCCAGCAGTTCCGGAGGGGCCATGGACAAAAACATTCAGTACTTC.

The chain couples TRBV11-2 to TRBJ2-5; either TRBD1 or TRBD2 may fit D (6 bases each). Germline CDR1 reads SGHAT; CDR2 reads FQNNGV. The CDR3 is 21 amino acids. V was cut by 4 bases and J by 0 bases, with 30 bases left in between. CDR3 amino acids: CASSSDDTGRLALPYQETQYF. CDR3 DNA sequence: TGTGCCAGCAGCTCAGACGACACAGGGAGGCTAGCGCTGCCGTACCAAGAGACCCAGTACTTC.

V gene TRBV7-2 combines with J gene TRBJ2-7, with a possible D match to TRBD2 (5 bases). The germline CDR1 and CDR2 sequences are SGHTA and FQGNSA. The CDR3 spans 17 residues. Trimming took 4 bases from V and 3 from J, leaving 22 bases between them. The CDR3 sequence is CASSSSSSDGIFYEQYF. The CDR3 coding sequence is TGTGCCAGCAGCTCCTCAAGCTCCGACGGGATCTTCTACGAGCAGTACTTC.

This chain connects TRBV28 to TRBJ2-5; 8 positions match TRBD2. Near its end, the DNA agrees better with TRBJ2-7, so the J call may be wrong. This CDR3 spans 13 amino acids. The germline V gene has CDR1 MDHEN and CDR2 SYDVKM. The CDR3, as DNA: TGTGCCAGCAGTCTTACTAGCGGTGACGAGCAGTACTTC. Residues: CASSLTSGDEQYF.

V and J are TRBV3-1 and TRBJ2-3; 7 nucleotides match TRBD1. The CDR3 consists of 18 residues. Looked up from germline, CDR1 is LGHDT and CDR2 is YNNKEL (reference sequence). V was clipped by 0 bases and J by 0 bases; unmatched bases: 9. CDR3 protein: CASSQDPPGTVSTDTQYF. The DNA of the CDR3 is TGTGCCAGCAGCCAAGATCCCCCAGGGACAGTTAGCACAGATACGCAGTATTTT.

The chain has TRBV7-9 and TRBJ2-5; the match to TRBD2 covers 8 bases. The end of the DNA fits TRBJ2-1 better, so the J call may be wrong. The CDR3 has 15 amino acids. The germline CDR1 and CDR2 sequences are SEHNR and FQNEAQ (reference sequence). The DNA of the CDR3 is TGTGCCAGCAGCTTAATCAGCGGGAGACCCAATGAGCAGTTCTTC. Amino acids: CASSLISGRPNEQFF.

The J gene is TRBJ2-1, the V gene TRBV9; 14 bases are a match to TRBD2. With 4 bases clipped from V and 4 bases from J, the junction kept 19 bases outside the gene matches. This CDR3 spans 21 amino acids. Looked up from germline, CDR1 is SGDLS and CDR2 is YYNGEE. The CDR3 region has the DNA TGTGCCAGCAGCCCTAGGGGCTGGCCGACTAGCGGGAGGGCCCGGTACAATGAGCAGTTCTTC. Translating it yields CASSPRGWPTSGRARYNEQFF.

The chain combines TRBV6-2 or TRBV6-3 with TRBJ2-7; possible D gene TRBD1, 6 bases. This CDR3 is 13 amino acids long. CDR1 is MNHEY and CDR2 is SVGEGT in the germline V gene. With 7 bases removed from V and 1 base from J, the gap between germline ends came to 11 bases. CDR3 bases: TGTGCCAGCACGGACAGTGTTTCCTACGAGCAGTACTTC. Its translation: CASTDSVSYEQYF.

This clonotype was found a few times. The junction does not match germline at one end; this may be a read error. The CDR3 loop reads CASLHSNGPGGSNEQYF. CDR3 DNA sequence: TGTGCCAGCCTCCACTCGAACGGTCCGGGGGGCTCCAACGAGCAGTACTTC. This chain connects TRBV6-1 to TRBJ2-7; weak D call: TRBD2 (7 bases). The CDR3 sequence is 17 residues long. The germline gives CDR1 MNHNS, CDR2 SASEGT.

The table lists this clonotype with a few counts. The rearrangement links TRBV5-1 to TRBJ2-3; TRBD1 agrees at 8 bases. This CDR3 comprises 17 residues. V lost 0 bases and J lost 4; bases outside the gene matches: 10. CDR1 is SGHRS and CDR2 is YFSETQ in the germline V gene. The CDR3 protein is CASSLEIGAGGADTQYF. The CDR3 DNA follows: TGCGCCAGCAGCTTGGAGATCGGGGCAGGGGGCGCAGATACGCAGTATTTT.

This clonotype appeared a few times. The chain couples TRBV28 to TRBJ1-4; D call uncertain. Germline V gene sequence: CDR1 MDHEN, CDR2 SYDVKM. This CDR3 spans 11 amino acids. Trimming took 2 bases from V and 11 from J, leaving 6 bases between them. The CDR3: CASSLQAKLFF. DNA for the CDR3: TGTGCCAGCAGTTTACAGGCTAAACTGTTTTTT.